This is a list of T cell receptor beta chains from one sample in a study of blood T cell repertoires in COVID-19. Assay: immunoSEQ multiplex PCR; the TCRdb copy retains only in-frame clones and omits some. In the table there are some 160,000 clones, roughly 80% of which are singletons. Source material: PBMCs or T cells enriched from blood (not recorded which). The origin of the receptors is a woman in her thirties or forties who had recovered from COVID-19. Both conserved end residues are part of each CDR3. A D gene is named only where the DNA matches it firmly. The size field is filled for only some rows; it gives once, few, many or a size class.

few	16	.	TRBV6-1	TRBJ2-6	CASSEVEGAGANVLTF	TGTGCCAGCAGTGAGGTCGAGGGGGCTGGGGCCAACGTCCTGACTTTC
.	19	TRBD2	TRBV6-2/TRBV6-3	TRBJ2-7	CASSFHKARRTSSRYEQYF	TGTGCCAGCAGTTTCCACAAGGCGAGAAGGACTAGCAGTCGGTACGAGCAGTACTTC
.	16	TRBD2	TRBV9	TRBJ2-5	CASSPGTSGSGETQYF	TGTGCCAGCAGCCCCGGGACTAGCGGGAGCGGAGAGACCCAGTACTTC
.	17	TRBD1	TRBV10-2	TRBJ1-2	CASHAPGTGGTNYGYTF	TGCGCCAGCCATGCACCGGGGACAGGGGGCACTAACTATGGCTACACCTTC
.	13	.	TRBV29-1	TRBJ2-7	CSVVSEKSYEQYF	TGCAGCGTTGTCAGCGAGAAATCCTACGAGCAGTACTTC
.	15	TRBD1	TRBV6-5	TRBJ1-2	CASTPGGRGLRGYTF	TGTGCCAGCACCCCAGGGGGCCGTGGGCTGCGGGGCTACACCTTC
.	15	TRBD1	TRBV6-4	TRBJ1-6	CASSSGTGGTSPLHF	TGTGCCAGCAGCTCCGGGACAGGGGGCACTTCACCCCTCCACTTT
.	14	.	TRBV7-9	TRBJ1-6	CASSLELYNSPLHF	TGTGCCAGCAGCTTGGAGCTTTATAATTCACCCCTCCACTTT
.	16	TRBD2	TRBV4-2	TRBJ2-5	CASSQRLAGGQETQYF	TGTGCCAGCAGCCAGAGACTAGCGGGAGGCCAAGAGACCCAGTACTTC
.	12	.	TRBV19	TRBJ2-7	CASSLRGYEQYF	TGTGCCAGTAGTCTCCGGGGCTACGAGCAGTACTTC
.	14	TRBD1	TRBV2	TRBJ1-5	CASSGQGSNQPQHF	TGTGCCAGCAGCGGACAGGGGAGCAATCAGCCCCAGCATTTT
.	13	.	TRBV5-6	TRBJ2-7	CASSDPSSYEQYF	TGTGCCAGCAGCGACCCTAGCTCCTACGAGCAGTACTTC
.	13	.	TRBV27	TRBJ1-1	CASGIAMNTEAFF	TGTGCCAGCGGAATAGCAATGAACACTGAAGCTTTCTTT
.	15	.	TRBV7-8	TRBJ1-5	CASSLARGYNQPQHF	TGTGCCAGCAGCTTAGCCCGGGGATACAATCAGCCCCAGCATTTT
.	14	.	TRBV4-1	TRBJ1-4	CASSPSTGNEKLFF	TGCGCCAGCAGCCCATCTACGGGTAATGAAAAACTGTTTTTT
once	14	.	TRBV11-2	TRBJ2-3	CASSLVGLTDTQYF	TGTGCCAGCAGCTTAGTGGGCCTCACAGATACGCAGTATTTT
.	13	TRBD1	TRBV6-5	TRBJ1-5	CASRPGGNQPQHF	TGTGCCAGCAGGCCAGGGGGAAATCAGCCCCAGCATTTT
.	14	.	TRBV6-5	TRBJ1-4	CASSYSPGNEKLFF	TGTGCCAGCAGTTACTCGCCCGGGAATGAAAAACTGTTTTTT
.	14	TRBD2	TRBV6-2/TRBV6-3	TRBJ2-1	CASSYSGGLNEQFF	TGTGCCAGCAGTTACAGCGGGGGACTCAATGAGCAGTTCTTC
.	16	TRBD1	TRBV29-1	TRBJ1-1	CSVEGRDRALGTEAFF	TGCAGCGTTGAAGGAAGAGACAGGGCATTGGGGACTGAAGCTTTCTTT